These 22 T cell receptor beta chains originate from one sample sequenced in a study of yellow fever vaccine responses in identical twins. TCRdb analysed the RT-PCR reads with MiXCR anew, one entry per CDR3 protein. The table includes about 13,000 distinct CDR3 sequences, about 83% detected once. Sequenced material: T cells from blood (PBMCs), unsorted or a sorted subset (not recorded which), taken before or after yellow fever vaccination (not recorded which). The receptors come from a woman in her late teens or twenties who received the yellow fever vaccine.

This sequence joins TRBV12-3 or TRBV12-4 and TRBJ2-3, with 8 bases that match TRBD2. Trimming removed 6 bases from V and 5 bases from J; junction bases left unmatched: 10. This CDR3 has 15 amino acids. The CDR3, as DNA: TGTGCCAGCAGATTCGGCGGGGGGAGAGAAGATACGCAGTATTTT. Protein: CASRFGGGREDTQYF.

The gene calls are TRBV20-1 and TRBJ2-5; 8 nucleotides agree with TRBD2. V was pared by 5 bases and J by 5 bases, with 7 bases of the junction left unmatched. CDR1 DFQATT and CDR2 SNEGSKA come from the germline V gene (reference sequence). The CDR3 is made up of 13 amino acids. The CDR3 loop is CSAQLAGLETQYF. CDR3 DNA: TGCAGTGCTCAGCTAGCGGGCTTGGAGACCCAGTACTTC.

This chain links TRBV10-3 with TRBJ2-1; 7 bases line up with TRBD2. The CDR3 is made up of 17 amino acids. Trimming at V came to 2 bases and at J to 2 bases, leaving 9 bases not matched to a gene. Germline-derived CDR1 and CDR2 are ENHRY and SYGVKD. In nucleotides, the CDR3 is TGTGCCATCAGTGAGGAGGCTAGCGGAGGGCCCTACAATGAGCAGTTCTTC. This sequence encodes CAISEEASGGPYNEQFF.

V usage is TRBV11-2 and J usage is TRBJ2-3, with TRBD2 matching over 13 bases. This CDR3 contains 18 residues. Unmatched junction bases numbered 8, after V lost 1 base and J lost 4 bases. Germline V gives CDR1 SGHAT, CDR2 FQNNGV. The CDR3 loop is CASSLGAGTSGAPDTQYF. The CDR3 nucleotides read TGTGCCAGCAGCTTAGGCGCCGGGACTAGCGGGGCGCCAGATACGCAGTATTTT.

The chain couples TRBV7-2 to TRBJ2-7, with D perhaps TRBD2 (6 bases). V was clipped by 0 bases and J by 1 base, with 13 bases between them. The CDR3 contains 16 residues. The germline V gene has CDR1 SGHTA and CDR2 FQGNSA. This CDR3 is CASSLAASATSYEQYF. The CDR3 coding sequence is TGTGCCAGCAGCTTAGCGGCTAGCGCAACTTCCTACGAGCAGTACTTC. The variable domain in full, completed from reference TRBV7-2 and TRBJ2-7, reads GAGVSQSPSNKVTEKGKDVELRCDPISGHTALYWYRQSLGQGLEFLIYFQGNSAPDKSGLPSDRFSAERTGGSVSTLTIQRTQQEDSAVYLCASSLAASATSYEQYFGPGTRLTVT.

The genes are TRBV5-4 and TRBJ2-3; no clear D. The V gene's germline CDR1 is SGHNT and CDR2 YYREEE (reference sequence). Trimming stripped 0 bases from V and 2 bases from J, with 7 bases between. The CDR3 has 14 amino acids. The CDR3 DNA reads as TGTGCCAGCAGCTTGGTGGCAGACACAGATACGCAGTATTTT. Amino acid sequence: CASSLVADTDTQYF.

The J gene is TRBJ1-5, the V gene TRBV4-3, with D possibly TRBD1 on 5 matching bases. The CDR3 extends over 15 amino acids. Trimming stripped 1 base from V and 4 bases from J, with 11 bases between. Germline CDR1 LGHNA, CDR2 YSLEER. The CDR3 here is CASSQVVAGNQPQHF. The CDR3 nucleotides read TGCGCCAGCAGCCAAGTGGTGGCAGGGAATCAGCCCCAGCATTTT.

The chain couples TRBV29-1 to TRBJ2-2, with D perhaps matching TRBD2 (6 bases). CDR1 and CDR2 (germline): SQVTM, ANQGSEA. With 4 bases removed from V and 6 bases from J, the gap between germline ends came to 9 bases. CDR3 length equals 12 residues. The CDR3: CSVVSGAGELFF. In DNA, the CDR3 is TGCAGCGTTGTGTCGGGGGCCGGGGAGCTGTTTTTT.

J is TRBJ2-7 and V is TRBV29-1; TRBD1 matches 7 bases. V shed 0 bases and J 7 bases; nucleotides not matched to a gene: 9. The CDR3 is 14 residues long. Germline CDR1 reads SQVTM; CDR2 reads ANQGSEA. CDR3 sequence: CSVEEPGQNWEQYF. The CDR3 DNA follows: TGCAGCGTTGAAGAGCCGGGACAGAATTGGGAGCAGTACTTC.

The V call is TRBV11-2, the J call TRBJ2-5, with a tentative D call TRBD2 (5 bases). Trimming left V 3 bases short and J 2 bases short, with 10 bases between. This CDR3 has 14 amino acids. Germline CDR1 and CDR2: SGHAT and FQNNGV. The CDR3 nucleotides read TGTGCCAGCAGCTTGACTAACCTACAAGAGACCCAGTACTTC. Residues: CASSLTNLQETQYF.

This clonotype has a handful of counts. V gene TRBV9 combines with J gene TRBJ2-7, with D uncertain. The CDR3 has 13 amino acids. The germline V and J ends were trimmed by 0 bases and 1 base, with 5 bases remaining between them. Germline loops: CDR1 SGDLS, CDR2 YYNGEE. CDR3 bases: TGTGCCAGCAGCGTAGGTTTGTCCTACGAGCAGTACTTC. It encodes CASSVGLSYEQYF.

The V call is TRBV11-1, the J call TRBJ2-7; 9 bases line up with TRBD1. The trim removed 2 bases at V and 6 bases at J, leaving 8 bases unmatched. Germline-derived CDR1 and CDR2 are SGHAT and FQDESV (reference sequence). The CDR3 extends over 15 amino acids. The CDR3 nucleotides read TGTGCCAGCAGCTTACCGAGGACAGGGGCTCTCGAGCAGTACTTC. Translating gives CASSLPRTGALEQYF.

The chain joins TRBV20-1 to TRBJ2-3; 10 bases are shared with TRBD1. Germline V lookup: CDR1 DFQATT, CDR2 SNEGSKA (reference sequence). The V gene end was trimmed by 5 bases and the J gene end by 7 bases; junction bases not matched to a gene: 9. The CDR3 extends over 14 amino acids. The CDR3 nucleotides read TGCAGTGCTGTCCCGGGACAGGGGACACATACGCAGTATTTT. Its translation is CSAVPGQGTHTQYF.

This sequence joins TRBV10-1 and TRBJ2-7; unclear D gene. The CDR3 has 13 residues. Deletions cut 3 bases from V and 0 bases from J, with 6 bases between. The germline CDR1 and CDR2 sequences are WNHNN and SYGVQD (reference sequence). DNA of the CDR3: TGCGCCAGCAGTGAAACCAGCTCCTACGAGCAGTACTTC. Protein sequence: CASSETSSYEQYF.

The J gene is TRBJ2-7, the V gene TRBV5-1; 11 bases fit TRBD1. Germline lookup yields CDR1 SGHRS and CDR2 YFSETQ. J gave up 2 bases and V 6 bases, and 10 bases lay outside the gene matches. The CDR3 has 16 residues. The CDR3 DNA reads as TGCGCCAGCATCCTGGCCCCGGGACAGGGGGCCTACGAGCAGTACTTC. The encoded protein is CASILAPGQGAYEQYF.

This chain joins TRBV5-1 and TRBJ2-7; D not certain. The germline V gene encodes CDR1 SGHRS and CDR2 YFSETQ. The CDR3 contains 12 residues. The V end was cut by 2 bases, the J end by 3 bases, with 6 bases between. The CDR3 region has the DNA TGCGCCAGCAGCTTCGAATTCTACGAGCAGTACTTC. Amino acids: CASSFEFYEQYF.

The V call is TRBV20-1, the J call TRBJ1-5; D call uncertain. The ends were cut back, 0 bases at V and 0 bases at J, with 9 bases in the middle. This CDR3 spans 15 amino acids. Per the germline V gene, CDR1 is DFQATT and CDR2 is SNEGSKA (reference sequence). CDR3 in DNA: TGCAGTGCTAGAGATTGGGCCCTTAGCAATCAGCCCCAGCATTTT. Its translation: CSARDWALSNQPQHF.

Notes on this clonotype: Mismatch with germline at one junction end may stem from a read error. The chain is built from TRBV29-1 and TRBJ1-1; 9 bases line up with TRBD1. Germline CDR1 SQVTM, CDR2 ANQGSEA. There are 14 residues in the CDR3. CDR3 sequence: CSVEGTGSNTEAFF. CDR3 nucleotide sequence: TGCAGCGTGGAAGGGACAGGGTCGAACACTGAAGCTTTCTTT.

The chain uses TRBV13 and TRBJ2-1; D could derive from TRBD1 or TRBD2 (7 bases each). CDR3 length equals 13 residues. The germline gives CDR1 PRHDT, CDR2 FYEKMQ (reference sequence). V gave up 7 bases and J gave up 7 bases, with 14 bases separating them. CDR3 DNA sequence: TGTGCCAGCACCGGGACAGCGGGAAATGAGCAGTTCTTC. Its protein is CASTGTAGNEQFF.

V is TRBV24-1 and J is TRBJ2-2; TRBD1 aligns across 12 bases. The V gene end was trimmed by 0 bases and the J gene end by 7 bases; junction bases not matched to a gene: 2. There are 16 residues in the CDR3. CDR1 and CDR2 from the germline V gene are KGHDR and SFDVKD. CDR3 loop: CATSDLGTGGSGELFF. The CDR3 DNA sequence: TGTGCCACCAGTGATTTGGGGACAGGGGGCAGCGGGGAGCTGTTTTTT.

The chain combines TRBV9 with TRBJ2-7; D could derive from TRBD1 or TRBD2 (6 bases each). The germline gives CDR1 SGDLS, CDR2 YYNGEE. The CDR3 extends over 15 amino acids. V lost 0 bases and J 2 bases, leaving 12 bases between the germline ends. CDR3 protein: CASSVAGGLTYEQYF. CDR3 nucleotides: TGTGCCAGCAGCGTAGCCGGGGGCCTCACCTACGAGCAGTACTTC. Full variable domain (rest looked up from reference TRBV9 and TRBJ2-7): DSGVTQTPKHLITATGQRVTLRCSPRSGDLSVYWYQQSLDQGLQFLIQYYNGEERAKGNILERFSAQQFPDLHSELNLSSLELGDSALYFCASSVAGGLTYEQYFGPGTRLTVT.

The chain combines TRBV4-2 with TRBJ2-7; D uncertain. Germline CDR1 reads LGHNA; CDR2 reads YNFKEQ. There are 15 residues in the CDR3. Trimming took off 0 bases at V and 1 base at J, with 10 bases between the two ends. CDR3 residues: CASSQDLQESYEQYF. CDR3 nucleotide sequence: TGTGCCAGCAGCCAAGATCTCCAGGAATCCTACGAGCAGTACTTC.